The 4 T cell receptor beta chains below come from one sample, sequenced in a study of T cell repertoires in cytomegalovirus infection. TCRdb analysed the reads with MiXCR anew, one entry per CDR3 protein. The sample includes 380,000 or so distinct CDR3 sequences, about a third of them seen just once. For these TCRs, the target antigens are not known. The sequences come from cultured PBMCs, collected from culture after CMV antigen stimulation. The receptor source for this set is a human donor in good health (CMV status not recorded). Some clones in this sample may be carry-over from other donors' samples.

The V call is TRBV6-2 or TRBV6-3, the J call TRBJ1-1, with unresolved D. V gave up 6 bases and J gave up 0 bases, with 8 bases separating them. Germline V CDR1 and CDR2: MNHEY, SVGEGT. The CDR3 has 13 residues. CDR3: CASRIQLNTEAFF. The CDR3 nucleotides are TGTGCCAGCAGAATACAGCTGAACACTGAAGCTTTCTTT.

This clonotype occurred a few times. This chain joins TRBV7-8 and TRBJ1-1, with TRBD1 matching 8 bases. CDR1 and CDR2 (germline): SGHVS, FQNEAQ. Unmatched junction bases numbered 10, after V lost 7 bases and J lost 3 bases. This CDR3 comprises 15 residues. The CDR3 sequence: CASNQMQGAYTEAFF. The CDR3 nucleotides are TGTGCCAGCAACCAAATGCAGGGGGCCTACACTGAAGCTTTCTTT.

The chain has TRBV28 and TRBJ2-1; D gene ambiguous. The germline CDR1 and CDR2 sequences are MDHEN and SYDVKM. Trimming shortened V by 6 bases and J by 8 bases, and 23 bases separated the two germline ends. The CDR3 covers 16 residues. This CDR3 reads CASSYLSVSRSDEQFF. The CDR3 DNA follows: TGTGCCAGCAGCTACCTGTCGGTGTCTAGGAGCGATGAGCAGTTCTTC.

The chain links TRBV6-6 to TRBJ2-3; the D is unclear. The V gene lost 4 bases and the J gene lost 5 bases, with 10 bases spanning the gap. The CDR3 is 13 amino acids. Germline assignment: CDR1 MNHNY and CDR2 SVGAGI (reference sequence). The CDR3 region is CASSSTRIDTQYF. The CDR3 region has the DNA TGTGCCAGCAGTTCTACCCGAATAGATACGCAGTATTTT.